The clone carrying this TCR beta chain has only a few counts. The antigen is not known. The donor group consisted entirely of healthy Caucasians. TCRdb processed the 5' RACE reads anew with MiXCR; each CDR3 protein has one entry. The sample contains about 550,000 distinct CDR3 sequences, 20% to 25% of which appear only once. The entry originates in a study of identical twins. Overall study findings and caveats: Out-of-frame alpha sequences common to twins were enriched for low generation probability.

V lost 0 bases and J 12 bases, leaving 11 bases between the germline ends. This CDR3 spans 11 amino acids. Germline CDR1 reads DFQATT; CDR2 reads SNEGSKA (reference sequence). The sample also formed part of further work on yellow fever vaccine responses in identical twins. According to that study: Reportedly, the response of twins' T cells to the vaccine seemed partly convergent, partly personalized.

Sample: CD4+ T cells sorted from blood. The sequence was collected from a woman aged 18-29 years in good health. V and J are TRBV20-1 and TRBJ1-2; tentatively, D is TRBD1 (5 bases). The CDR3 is CSARDLGVNTF. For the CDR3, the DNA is TGCAGTGCTAGAGATCTGGGGGTAAACACCTTC.